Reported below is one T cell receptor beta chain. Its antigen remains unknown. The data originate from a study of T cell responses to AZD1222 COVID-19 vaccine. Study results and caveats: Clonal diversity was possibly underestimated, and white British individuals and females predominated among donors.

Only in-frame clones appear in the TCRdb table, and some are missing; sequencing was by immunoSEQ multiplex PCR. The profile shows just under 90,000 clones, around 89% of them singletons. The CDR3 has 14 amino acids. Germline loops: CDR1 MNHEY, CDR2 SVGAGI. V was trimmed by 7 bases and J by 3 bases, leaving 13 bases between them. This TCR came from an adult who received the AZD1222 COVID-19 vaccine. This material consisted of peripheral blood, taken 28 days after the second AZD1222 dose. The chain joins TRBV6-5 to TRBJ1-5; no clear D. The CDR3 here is CASTGKSFNQPQHF. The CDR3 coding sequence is TGTGCCAGCACCGGGAAGAGTTTCAATCAGCCCCAGCATTTT.